This T cell receptor (beta chain) was obtained from a study of blood T cell repertoires in COVID-19. Overall study: Spain, Italy and the United States supplied samples that represented acute and convalescent COVID-19.

In the original processing: Quantification of nucleated cells was approximated via reference gene primer amplification. This table comes from immunoSEQ multiplex PCR, and its TCRdb copy is limited to in-frame clones, with some not included. Clone size and V and J calls were adopted from that table, with D and trimming inferred from the DNA. The sample records 150,000 or so clones, more than 75% being singletons. The CDR3 extends over 15 amino acids. V lost 6 bases, J lost 0 bases, and 12 bases lay in between. Germline CDR1 is MNHNY and CDR2 is SVGAGI (reference sequence). The sequenced sample consisted of PBMCs or T cells enriched from blood (not recorded which). The J gene is TRBJ2-4, the V gene TRBV6-6; D possibly corresponds to TRBD2 (6 bases). This receptor was identified in a middle-aged man who had recovered from COVID-19. The CDR3 DNA reads TGTGCCAGCAGCCGGATAGCGGTAGCCAAAAACATTCAGTACTTC. This codes for CASSRIAVAKNIQYF.